This TCR beta chain was captured by sequencing in a study of T cell responses to AZD1222 COVID-19 vaccine. Broader study findings: Nearly half of spike-specific TCRs reportedly go after variant regions that carry no mutations. Rises in breadth and depth of Spike-specific TCRs came after two AZD1222 doses. Donor demographics were predominantly white British with a female majority; clonal diversity may be underestimated.

Sequencing was performed with immunoSEQ multiplex PCR; in TCRdb, only in-frame clones are kept and a portion is missing. Of about 77,000 clones listed, more than 85% were seen once; the top ten hold under 5%. Comments on this clone: What it binds is unknown.

V was cut by 1 base and J by 2 bases, with 9 bases left in between. The CDR3 runs to 14 residues. Germline assignment: CDR1 SGHRS and CDR2 YFSETQ. The sample here was peripheral blood, taken 28 days after the second AZD1222 dose. The source is an adult who received the AZD1222 COVID-19 vaccine. The V and J genes are TRBV5-1 and TRBJ1-2; tentatively, D is TRBD1 (6 bases). The CDR3 region has the DNA TGCGCCAGCAGCTTGTCCGGACAGAACTATGGCTACACCTTC. Residues: CASSLSGQNYGYTF.